Detailed here is one T cell receptor beta chain. Trimming removed 0 bases at V and 1 base at J, with 13 bases between. Per germline, CDR1 SGDLS and CDR2 YYNGEE. There are 16 residues in the CDR3. The entry originates in a study of blood T cell repertoires in COVID-19. This table comes from immunoSEQ multiplex PCR, and its TCRdb copy is limited to in-frame clones, with some not included. The sample consists of about 170,000 clones, around 86% of them appearing once. This receptor was obtained from a woman aged 80 or over in a cohort sampled during active or convalescent COVID-19. Material: peripheral blood. The gene calls are TRBV9 and TRBJ1-1, with D hard to call. The CDR3, as DNA: TGTGCCAGCAGCGTAGGGGTGGAACTATCGAACACTGAAGCTTTCTTT. It specifies CASSVGVELSNTEAFF.